This TCR beta chain comes out of a study of response to subunit inactivated influenza vaccine. TCRdb ran MiXCR on the RT-PCR reads and lists one entry per CDR3 protein. The sample consists of around 600,000 distinct CDR3 sequences, about 10% of them appearing once. The CDR3 sequence is 16 residues long. Trimming left V 0 bases short and J 3 bases short, with 12 bases between. Germline-derived CDR1 and CDR2 are SGHVS and FQNEAQ. These data also featured in a second study, about T cells expressing NK-cell markers. From that paper: Template switching by 5'RACE with UMIs generated the TCR beta cDNA. Serological testing identified most of the eight sequenced donors as HCMV-seropositive and one as seronegative.

The chain combines TRBV7-8 with TRBJ1-5; possible D gene TRBD1, 5 bases. The sequence derives from a man aged 45 to 65 who received an inactivated influenza vaccine. Sequenced material: PBMCs from blood, taken on the day of vaccination. In DNA form, the CDR3 reads TGTGCCAGCAGCTTAGCGGGGCCTCGGAACAATCAGCCCCAGCATTTT. This codes for CASSLAGPRNNQPQHF.